This TCR beta chain derives from a study of blood T cell repertoires in COVID-19. The wider study: The United States, Italy and Spain were the sources of the acute and convalescent COVID-19 samples. PBMCs, B-cell-depleted T cells, or T cells were the source of the cDNA or gDNA that made up the material.

Trimming removed 7 bases from V and 0 bases from J, with 10 bases in between. The V gene's germline CDR1 is MNHEY and CDR2 SMNVEV (reference sequence). CDR3 size: 15 residues. Original processing notes: Estimates of nucleated cell counts were drawn from the amplification of reference gene primers. Sequencing used immunoSEQ multiplex PCR; TCRdb keeps in-frame clones, though not all of them. The V and J calls and clone size come from that table; D and trimming were worked out from the DNA. Found here are some 130,000 clones, about 78% of them singletons; the top ten hold 9.5% to 12%. This TCR was recovered from a man aged 55 to 70 who had recovered from COVID-19. Sequencing used peripheral blood. The gene calls are TRBV27 and TRBJ1-6, with TRBD1 as a possible D gene (6 bases). CDR3 sequence reads: CASTTGLSYNSPLHF. The CDR3 bases are TGTGCCAGCACGACAGGCCTCTCCTATAATTCACCCCTCCACTTT.